The sequence of this T cell receptor beta chain was determined in a study of shared clonotypes between healthy human individuals. Study findings and constraints: Shared across a handful of donors were approximately 5% of the naive CD4 clonotypes.

Concerning this clone itself: Its antigen is not known.

TCRdb's table, derived via immunoSEQ multiplex PCR, lists solely in-frame clones and lacks some. The top ten clones hold around 0.47% of a sample with approximately 1.5 million clones, 95% to 99% of them seen once. Trimming at V came to 6 bases and at J to 2 bases, leaving 5 bases not matched to a gene. Germline CDR1 SQVTM, CDR2 ANQGSEA. The length of the CDR3 is 14 residues. This chain links TRBV29-1 with TRBJ2-7; 12 positions agree with TRBD2. Specimen: naive CD4+ T cells sorted from blood. Subset noted: CD45RA+ positively selected. The sequence derives from a man in his thirties or forties in good health. CDR3 region: CSVGSSGRAYEQYF. CDR3 nucleotide sequence: TGCAGCGTGGGATCTAGCGGGAGGGCCTACGAGCAGTACTTC.